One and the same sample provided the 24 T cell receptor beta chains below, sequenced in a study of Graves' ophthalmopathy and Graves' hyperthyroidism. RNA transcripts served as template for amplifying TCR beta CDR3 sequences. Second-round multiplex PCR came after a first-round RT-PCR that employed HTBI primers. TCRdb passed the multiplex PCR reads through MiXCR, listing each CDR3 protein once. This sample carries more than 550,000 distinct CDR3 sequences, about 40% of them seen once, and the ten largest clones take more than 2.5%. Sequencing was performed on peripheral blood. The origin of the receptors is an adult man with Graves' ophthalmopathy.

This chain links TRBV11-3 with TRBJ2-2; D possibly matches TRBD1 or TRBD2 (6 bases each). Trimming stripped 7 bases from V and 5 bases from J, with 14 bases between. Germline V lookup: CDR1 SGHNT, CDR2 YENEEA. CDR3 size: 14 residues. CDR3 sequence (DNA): TGTGCCAGCAACCCGGGGGCGAGGACCGGGGAGCTGTTTTTT. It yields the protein CASNPGARTGELFF.

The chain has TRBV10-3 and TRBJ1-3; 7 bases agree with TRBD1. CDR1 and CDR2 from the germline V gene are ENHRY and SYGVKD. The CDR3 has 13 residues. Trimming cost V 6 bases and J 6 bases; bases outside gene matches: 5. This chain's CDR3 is CAISVGTENTIYF. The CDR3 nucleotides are TGTGCCATCAGCGTAGGGACAGAAAACACCATATATTTT.

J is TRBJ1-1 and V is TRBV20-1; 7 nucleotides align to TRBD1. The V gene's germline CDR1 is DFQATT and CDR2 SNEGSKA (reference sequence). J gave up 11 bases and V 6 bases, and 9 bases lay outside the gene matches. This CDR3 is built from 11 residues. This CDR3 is CSAGMTGLAFF. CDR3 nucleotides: TGCAGTGCAGGGATGACAGGGCTCGCTTTCTTT.

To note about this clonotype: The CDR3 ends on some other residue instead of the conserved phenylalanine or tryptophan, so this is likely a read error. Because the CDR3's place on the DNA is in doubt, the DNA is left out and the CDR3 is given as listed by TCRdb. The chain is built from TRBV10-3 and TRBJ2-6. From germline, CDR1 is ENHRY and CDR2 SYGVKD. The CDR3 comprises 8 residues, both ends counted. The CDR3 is CAIRNGTS.

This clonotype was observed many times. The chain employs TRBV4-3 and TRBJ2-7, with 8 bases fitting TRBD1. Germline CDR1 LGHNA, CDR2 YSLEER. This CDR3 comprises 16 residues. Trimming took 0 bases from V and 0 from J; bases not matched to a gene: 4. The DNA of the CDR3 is TGCGCCAGCAGCCAAGATCGGACAGGGAGCTCCTACGAGCAGTACTTC. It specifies CASSQDRTGSSYEQYF.

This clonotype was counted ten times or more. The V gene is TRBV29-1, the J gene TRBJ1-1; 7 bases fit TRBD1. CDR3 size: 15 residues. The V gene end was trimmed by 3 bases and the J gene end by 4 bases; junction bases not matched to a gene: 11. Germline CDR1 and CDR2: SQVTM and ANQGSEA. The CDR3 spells CSVEVRGVSSTEAFF. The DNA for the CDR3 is TGCAGCGTTGAGGTCAGGGGGGTTTCGAGCACTGAAGCTTTCTTT.

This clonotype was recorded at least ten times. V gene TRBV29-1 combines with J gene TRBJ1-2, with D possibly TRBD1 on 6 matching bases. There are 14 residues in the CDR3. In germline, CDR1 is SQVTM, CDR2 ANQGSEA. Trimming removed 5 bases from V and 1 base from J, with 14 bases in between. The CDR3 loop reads CSVTTDSFNYGYTF. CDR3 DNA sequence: TGCAGCGTTACTACGGACAGTTTTAACTATGGCTACACCTTC. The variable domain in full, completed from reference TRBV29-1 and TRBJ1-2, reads SAVISQKPSRDICQRGTSLTIQCQVDSQVTMMFWYRQQPGQSLTLIATANQGSEATYESGFVIDKFPISRPNLTFSTLTVSNMSPEDSSIYLCSVTTDSFNYGYTFGSGTRLTVV.

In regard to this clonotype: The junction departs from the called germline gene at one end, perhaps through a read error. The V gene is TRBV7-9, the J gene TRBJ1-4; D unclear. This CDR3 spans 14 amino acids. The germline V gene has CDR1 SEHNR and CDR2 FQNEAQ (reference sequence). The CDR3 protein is CASSQGPLREKLFF. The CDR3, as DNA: TGCGCCAGCAGCCAAGGCCCCCTTAGGGAAAAACTGTTTTTT.

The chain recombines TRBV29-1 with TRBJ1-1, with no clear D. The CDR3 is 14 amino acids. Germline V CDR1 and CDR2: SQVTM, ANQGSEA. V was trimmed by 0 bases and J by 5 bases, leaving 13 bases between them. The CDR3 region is CSVEDGFFGTEAFF. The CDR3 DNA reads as TGCAGCGTTGAAGATGGTTTCTTTGGGACTGAAGCTTTCTTT.

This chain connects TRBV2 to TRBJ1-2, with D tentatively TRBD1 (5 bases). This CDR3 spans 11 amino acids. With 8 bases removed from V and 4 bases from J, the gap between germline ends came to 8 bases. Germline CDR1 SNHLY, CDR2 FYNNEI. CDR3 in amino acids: CASQGGYGYTF. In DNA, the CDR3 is TGTGCCAGCCAGGGAGGCTATGGCTACACCTTC.

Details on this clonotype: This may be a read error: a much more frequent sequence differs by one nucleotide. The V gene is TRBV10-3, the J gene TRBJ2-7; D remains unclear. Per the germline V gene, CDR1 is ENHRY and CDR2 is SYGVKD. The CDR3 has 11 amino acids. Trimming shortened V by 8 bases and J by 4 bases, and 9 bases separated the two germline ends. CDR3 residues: CAIGGLYEQYF. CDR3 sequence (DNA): TGTGCCATCGGTGGGCTTTACGAGCAGTACTTC.

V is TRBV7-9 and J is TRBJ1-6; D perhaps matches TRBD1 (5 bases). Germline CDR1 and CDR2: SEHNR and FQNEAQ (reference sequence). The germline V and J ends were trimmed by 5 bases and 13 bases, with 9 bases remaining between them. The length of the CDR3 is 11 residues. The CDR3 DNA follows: TGTGCCAGCAGCGGCCGGGACCCCCTCCACTTT. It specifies CASSGRDPLHF.

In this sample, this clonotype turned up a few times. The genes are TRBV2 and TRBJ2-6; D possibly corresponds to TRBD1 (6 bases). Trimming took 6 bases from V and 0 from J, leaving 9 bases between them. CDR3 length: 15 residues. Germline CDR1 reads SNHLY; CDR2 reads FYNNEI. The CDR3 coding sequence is TGTGCCAGCAGAACAGGGATCTCTGGGGCCAACGTCCTGACTTTC. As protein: CASRTGISGANVLTF.

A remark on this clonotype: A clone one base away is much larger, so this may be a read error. The CDR3 sequence is CASSPVGGGETQYF. In DNA form, the CDR3 reads TGCGCCAGCAGCCCCGTCGGGGGGGGGGAGACCCAGTACTTC. This chain connects TRBV25-1 to TRBJ2-5; the match to TRBD2 covers 8 bases. Germline assignment: CDR1 MGHDK and CDR2 SYGVNS. CDR3 length: 14 amino acids.

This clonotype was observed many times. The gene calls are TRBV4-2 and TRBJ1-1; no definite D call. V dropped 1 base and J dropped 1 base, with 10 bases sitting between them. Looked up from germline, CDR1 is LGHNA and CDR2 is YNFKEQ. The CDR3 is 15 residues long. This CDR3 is CASSQVQVPNTEAFF. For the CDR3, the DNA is TGTGCCAGCAGCCAAGTTCAGGTCCCGAACACTGAAGCTTTCTTT.

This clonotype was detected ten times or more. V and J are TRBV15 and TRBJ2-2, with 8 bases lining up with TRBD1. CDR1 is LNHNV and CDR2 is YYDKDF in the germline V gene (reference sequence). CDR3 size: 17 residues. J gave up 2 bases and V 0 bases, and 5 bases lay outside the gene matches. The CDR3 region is CATSRDPPGGNTGELFF. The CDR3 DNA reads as TGTGCCACCAGCAGAGATCCCCCAGGGGGCAACACCGGGGAGCTGTTTTTT.

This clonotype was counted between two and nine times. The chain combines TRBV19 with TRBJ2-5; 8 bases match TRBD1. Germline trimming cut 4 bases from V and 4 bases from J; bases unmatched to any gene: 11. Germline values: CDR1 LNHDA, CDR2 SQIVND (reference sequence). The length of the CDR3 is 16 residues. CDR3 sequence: CASSTTGQGARETQYF. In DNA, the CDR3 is TGTGCCAGTAGTACCACCGGCCAGGGGGCCCGAGAGACCCAGTACTTC.

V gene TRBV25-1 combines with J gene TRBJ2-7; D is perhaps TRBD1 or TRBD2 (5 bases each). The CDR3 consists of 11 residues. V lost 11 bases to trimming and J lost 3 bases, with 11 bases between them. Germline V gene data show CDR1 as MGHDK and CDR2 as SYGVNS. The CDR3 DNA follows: TGTGCCGAGGGGTTTCTCTACGAGCAGTACTTC. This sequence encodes CAEGFLYEQYF.

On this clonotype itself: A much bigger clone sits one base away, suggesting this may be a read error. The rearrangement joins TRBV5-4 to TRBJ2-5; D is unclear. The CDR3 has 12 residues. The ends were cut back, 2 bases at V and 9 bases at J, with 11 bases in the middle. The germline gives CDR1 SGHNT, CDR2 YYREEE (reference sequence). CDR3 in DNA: TGTGCCAGCAGCTTCGGGTCGCAGGCCCAGTACTTC. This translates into CASSFGSQAQYF. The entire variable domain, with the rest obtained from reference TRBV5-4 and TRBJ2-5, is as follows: ETGVTQSPTHLIKTRGQQVTLRCSSQSGHNTVSWYQQALGQGPQFIFQYYREEENGRGNFPPRFSGLQFPNYSSELNVNALELDDSALYLCASSFGSQAQYFGPGTRLLVL.

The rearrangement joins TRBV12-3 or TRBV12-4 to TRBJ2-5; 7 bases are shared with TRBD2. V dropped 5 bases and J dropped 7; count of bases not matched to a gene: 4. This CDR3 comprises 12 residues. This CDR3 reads CASSTGGGTQYF. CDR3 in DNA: TGTGCCAGCAGTACGGGGGGAGGGACCCAGTACTTC.

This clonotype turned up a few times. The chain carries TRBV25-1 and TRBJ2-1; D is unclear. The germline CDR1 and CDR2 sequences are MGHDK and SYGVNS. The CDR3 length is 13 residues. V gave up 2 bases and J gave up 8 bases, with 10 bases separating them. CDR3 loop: CASSEEGFHEQFF. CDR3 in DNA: TGTGCCAGCAGTGAAGAAGGGTTCCATGAGCAGTTCTTC.

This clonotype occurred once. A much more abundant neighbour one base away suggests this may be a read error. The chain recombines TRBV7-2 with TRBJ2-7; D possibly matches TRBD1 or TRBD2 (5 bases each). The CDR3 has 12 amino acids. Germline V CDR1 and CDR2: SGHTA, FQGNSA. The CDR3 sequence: CSNSGRGHEQYF. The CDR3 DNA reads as TGTTCCAACAGCGGAAGGGGCCACGAGCAGTACTTC.

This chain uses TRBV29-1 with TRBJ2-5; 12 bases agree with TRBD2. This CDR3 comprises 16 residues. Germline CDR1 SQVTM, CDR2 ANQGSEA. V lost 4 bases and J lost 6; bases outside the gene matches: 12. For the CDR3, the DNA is TGCAGCGTTGGGCTAGCGGGAGGGCCGCTCGAGAAGACCCAGTACTTC. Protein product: CSVGLAGGPLEKTQYF.

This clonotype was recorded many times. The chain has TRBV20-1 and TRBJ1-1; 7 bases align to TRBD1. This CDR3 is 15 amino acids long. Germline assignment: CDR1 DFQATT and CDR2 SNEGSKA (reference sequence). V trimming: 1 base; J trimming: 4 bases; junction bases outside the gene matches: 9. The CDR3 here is CSARAGDRASTEAFF. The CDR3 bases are TGCAGTGCTAGAGCCGGTGACAGGGCCTCCACTGAAGCTTTCTTT.